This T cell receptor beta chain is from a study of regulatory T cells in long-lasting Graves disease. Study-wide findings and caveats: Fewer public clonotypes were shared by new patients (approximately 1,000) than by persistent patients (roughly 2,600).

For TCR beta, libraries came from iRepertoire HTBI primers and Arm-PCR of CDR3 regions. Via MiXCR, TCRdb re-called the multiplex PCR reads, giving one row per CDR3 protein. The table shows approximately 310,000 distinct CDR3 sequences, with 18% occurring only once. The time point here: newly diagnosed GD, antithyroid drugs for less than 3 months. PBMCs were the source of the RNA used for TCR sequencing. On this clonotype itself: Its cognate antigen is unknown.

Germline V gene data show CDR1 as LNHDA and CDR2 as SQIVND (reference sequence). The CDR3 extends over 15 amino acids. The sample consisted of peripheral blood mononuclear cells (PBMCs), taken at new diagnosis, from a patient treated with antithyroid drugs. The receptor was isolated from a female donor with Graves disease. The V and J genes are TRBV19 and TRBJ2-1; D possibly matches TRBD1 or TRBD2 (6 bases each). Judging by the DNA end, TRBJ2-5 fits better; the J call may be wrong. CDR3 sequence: CASSVHREAQETQYF. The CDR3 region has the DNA TGTGCCAGTAGTGTACACAGGGAGGCCCAAGAGACCCAGTACTTC.